These 32 T cell receptor beta chains share one sample of origin, sequenced in a study of control samples from healthy donors and cancer patients. The assay was immunoSEQ multiplex PCR, and TCRdb's table has in-frame clones only and misses some. Altogether about 120,000 clones are present, about 87% being singletons, with the ten largest covering roughly 3.4%. What was sequenced was blood. These TCRs come from a man between 40 and 49 years old in good health.

This chain joins TRBV5-1 and TRBJ2-7; TRBD2 agrees at 9 bases. The V and J ends lost 0 bases and 3 bases, in that order; junction bases with no gene match: 7. CDR3 length: 16 amino acids. Germline V CDR1 and CDR2: SGHRS, YFSETQ. As DNA, the CDR3 is TGCGCCAGCAGCTTGGTGGCTAGCGGGGCGGTCTACGAGCAGTACTTC. Its protein is CASSLVASGAVYEQYF. The entire variable domain, with the rest obtained from reference TRBV5-1 and TRBJ2-7, is as follows: KAGVTQTPRYLIKTRGQQVTLSCSPISGHRSVSWYQQTPGQGLQFLFEYFSETQRNKGNFPGRFSGRQFSNSRSEMNVSTLELGDSALYLCASSLVASGAVYEQYFGPGTRLTVT.

The genes are TRBV24-1 and TRBJ1-4; 11 bases agree with TRBD1. Germline V CDR1 and CDR2: KGHDR, SFDVKD. J gave up 6 bases and V 9 bases, and 5 bases lay outside the gene matches. There are 14 residues in the CDR3. As DNA, the CDR3 is TGTGCCACCCAAGGACAGGGGGCGGATGAAAAACTGTTTTTT. This codes for CATQGQGADEKLFF.

V is TRBV3-1 (or the pseudogene TRBV3-2) and J is TRBJ1-2, with 7 bases fitting TRBD1. Per germline, CDR1 LGHDT and CDR2 YNNKEL (reference sequence). V trimming: 1 base; J trimming: 9 bases; junction bases outside the gene matches: 2. The CDR3 covers 12 residues. The CDR3 sequence is CASSQGQGRYTF. The CDR3 coding sequence is TGTGCCAGCAGCCAAGGACAGGGACGCTACACCTTC.

This clone was detected once. The genes are TRBV6-5 and TRBJ2-7; D is unresolved. The V gene lost 6 bases and the J gene lost 3 bases, with 9 bases spanning the gap. CDR3 size: 12 residues. Germline V gene lookup returns CDR1 MNHEY and CDR2 SVGAGI. The CDR3 DNA reads TGTGCCAGCAGAACAGCTGACTACGAGCAGTACTTC. This codes for CASRTADYEQYF.

CDR3 loop: CASSPGHWERKNTEAFF. DNA of the CDR3: TGTGCCAGTAGTCCCGGCCACTGGGAGCGAAAGAACACTGAAGCTTTCTTT. The chain has TRBV19 and TRBJ1-1; D not certain. This CDR3 comprises 17 residues. The V gene lost 5 bases and the J gene lost 1 base, with 20 bases spanning the gap. Germline CDR1 reads LNHDA; CDR2 reads SQIVND (reference sequence).

This clone was recorded a few times. The chain carries TRBV10-3 and TRBJ1-1; D perhaps matches TRBD1 (6 bases). Trimming took 6 bases from V and 4 from J, leaving 15 bases between them. Germline lookup yields CDR1 ENHRY and CDR2 SYGVKD. CDR3 length: 14 residues. The CDR3 DNA sequence: TGTGCCATCAGACAGGGCGCGGGAGGCACTGAAGCTTTCTTT. This gives the protein CAIRQGAGGTEAFF.

The rearrangement joins TRBV4-3 to TRBJ2-3, with 8 bases that match TRBD1. The ends lost 1 base at V and 2 bases at J; junction bases unmatched: 8. Germline V lookup: CDR1 LGHNA, CDR2 YSLEER. The CDR3 covers 17 residues. DNA for the CDR3: TGCGCCAGCAGCCAAGCACTTGGACAGGGCAACACAGATACGCAGTATTTT. Protein: CASSQALGQGNTDTQYF.

This sequence joins TRBV3-1 (or the pseudogene TRBV3-2) and TRBJ1-4; a weak D match, TRBD1 (5 bases). The CDR3 loop spans 14 amino acids. Germline values: CDR1 LGHDT, CDR2 YNNKEL (reference sequence). V lost 4 bases and J 5 bases, leaving 11 bases between the germline ends. The CDR3 protein is CASSPRSGNEKLFF. Here the CDR3 DNA reads TGTGCCAGCAGCCCAAGATCAGGGAATGAAAAACTGTTTTTT.

V is TRBV25-1 and J is TRBJ1-5; 9 bases fit TRBD1. Germline CDR1 is MGHDK and CDR2 is SYGVNS. The CDR3 has 16 residues. V lost 6 bases to trimming and J lost 0 bases; unmatched junction nucleotides: 6. CDR3 sequence (DNA): TGTGCCAGCAGGGGACAGGGCCCGTATAGCAATCAGCCCCAGCATTTT. Protein sequence: CASRGQGPYSNQPQHF.

The rearrangement links TRBV7-6 to TRBJ2-3; weak D call: TRBD1 (5 bases). The CDR3 length is 16 residues. Trimming took off 5 bases at V and 5 bases at J, with 20 bases between the two ends. Germline CDR1 and CDR2: SGHVS and FNYEAQ. In DNA, the CDR3 is TGTGCCAGCAGCCAAGACCAGGGATTAAGGGGAGATACGCAGTATTTT. It encodes CASSQDQGLRGDTQYF.

The chain employs TRBV3-1 (or the pseudogene TRBV3-2) and TRBJ1-4, with D hard to call. Trimming left V 4 bases short and J 3 bases short, with 9 bases between. CDR1 and CDR2 from the germline V gene are LGHDT and YNNKEL (reference sequence). The CDR3 is 14 residues long. Here the CDR3 reads CASSRASSNEKLFF. The CDR3 DNA is TGTGCCAGCAGCCGGGCCAGCTCTAATGAAAAACTGTTTTTT.

The chain recombines TRBV14 with TRBJ1-1; unclear D gene. Germline V gene data show CDR1 as SGHDN and CDR2 as FVKESK. Trimming took 8 bases from V and 1 from J, leaving 11 bases between them. The CDR3 extends over 13 amino acids. CDR3 sequence (DNA): TGTGCCAGCTGCCTACAAGAGAACACTGAAGCTTTCTTT. Protein: CASCLQENTEAFF. Drawing the rest from reference TRBV14 and TRBJ1-1, the complete variable domain is EAGVTQFPSHSVIEKGQTVTLRCDPISGHDNLYWYRRVMGKEIKFLLHFVKESKQDESGMPNNRFLAERTGGTYSTLKVQPAELEDSGVYFCASCLQENTEAFFGQGTRLTVV.

The chain is built from TRBV9 and TRBJ2-3; 9 bases align to TRBD1. Trimming took 6 bases from V and 8 from J; bases not matched to a gene: 13. Germline CDR1 is SGDLS and CDR2 is YYNGEE. This CDR3 region has 15 residues. CDR3 residues: CASTSGQGAQGTQYF. The CDR3, as DNA: TGTGCCAGCACCTCGGGACAGGGAGCCCAAGGTACGCAGTATTTT.

This chain connects TRBV9 to TRBJ2-7; 10 bases are shared with TRBD1. This CDR3 contains 13 residues. Trimming took 3 bases from V and 7 from J; bases not matched to a gene: 4. Germline loops: CDR1 SGDLS, CDR2 YYNGEE. CDR3 DNA: TGTGCCAGCAGCGGGACAGGGGGTCGAGAGCAGTACTTC. It translates to CASSGTGGREQYF.

V gene TRBV7-9 combines with J gene TRBJ2-2; either TRBD1 or TRBD2 may fit D (5 bases each). Trimming cost V 5 bases and J 0 bases, with 7 bases left between them. The CDR3 loop spans 14 amino acids. Germline CDR1 SEHNR, CDR2 FQNEAQ (reference sequence). The CDR3 nucleotides are TGTGCCAGCAGCAAGGGACCGAACACCGGGGAGCTGTTTTTT. This translates into CASSKGPNTGELFF.

V usage is TRBV7-2 and J usage is TRBJ2-6; D call uncertain. The germline gives CDR1 SGHTA, CDR2 FQGNSA. CDR3 length: 15 amino acids. The V end was cut by 2 bases, the J end by 0 bases, with 5 bases between. CDR3 nucleotides: TGTGCCAGCAGCTTAATCAGCTCTGGGGCCAACGTCCTGACTTTC. This gives the protein CASSLISSGANVLTF.

The chain carries TRBV25-1 and TRBJ2-1; maybe TRBD2 (5 bases). Per the germline V gene, CDR1 is MGHDK and CDR2 is SYGVNS. The CDR3 loop spans 13 amino acids. Trimming cost V 8 bases and J 5 bases, with 13 bases left between them. The CDR3 coding sequence is TGTGCCAGCGGGTCTAGCTCTAACAATGAGCAGTTCTTC. This gives the protein CASGSSSNNEQFF.

The CDR3 DNA sequence: TGTGCCAGCAGTGAACGAGCGGGGGGCTACAATGAGCAGTTCTTC. It encodes CASSERAGGYNEQFF. This chain connects TRBV6-4 to TRBJ2-1, with 9 bases that match TRBD2. Germline V gene sequence: CDR1 MRHNA, CDR2 SNTAGT. The CDR3 runs 15 residues. V was clipped by 3 bases and J by 3 bases; unmatched bases: 3.

The chain couples TRBV7-3 to TRBJ2-7; 8 nucleotides match TRBD1. Germline trimming cut 3 bases from V and 0 bases from J; bases unmatched to any gene: 7. The length of the CDR3 is 16 residues. Germline V gene sequence: CDR1 SGHTA, CDR2 FQGTGA. The CDR3 here is CASSLTQGAGSYEQYF. Here the CDR3 DNA reads TGTGCCAGCAGCTTGACTCAGGGGGCGGGCTCCTACGAGCAGTACTTC.

This rearrangement joins TRBV6-5 to TRBJ2-7, with TRBD1 identical over 9 bases. CDR1 is MNHEY, CDR2 SVGAGI, per germline. The CDR3 length is 14 residues. V trimming: 5 bases; J trimming: 6 bases; junction bases outside the gene matches: 8. DNA of the CDR3: TGTGCCAGCAGTACCGGGACAGGGTACTCCGAGCAGTACTTC. Protein product: CASSTGTGYSEQYF.

This chain joins TRBV6-5 and TRBJ1-5; TRBD1 might be the D (5 bases). Germline loops: CDR1 MNHEY, CDR2 SVGAGI. The CDR3 loop spans 13 amino acids. V lost 6 bases to trimming and J lost 12 bases, with 18 bases between them. The CDR3 coding sequence is TGTGCCAGCAGATTACAGGCGGAGGAAGGCCAGCATTTT. It codes for CASRLQAEEGQHF.

The rearrangement uses TRBV7-7 and TRBJ2-1, with 9 bases identical to TRBD2. Unmatched junction bases numbered 8, after V lost 5 bases and J lost 9 bases. The CDR3 is made up of 14 amino acids. CDR1 and CDR2 from the germline V gene are SSHAT and FNYEAQ (reference sequence). The CDR3 coding sequence is TGTGCCAGCAGCCCTACGGGACTAGCCGGTGAGCAGTTCTTC. Protein: CASSPTGLAGEQFF.

This clone was counted between two and nine times. This chain joins TRBV12-3 or TRBV12-4 and TRBJ1-2; D is perhaps TRBD1 (6 bases). Trimming took 3 bases from V and 8 from J, leaving 10 bases between them. The CDR3 loop spans 12 amino acids. This CDR3 reads CASSLVGGGYTF. For the CDR3, the DNA is TGTGCCAGCAGTTTGGTGGGGGGCGGCTACACCTTC.

This rearrangement joins TRBV7-2 to TRBJ1-1, with D possibly being TRBD1 (5 bases). The CDR3 covers 14 residues. Trimming cost V 5 bases and J 11 bases, with 21 bases left between them. The germline gives CDR1 SGHTA, CDR2 FQGNSA. This CDR3 reads CASSPRGGGLVAFF. As DNA, the CDR3 is TGTGCCAGCAGCCCCCGCGGTGGGGGTTTGGTCGCTTTCTTT.

The V gene is TRBV3-1 (or the pseudogene TRBV3-2), the J gene TRBJ2-1; D is perhaps TRBD1 or TRBD2 (6 bases each). There are 13 residues in the CDR3. Germline V gives CDR1 LGHDT, CDR2 YNNKEL (reference sequence). V lost 5 bases, J lost 10 bases, and 15 bases lay in between. CDR3 region: CASSSFGGGEQFF. CDR3 in DNA: TGTGCCAGCAGCTCCTTCGGGGGCGGGGAGCAGTTCTTC.

The CDR3 DNA reads TGTGCCAGCCAAAGGGCGGGGGCCACGCGAAGCTCCTACAATGAGCAGTTCTTC. Encoded protein: CASQRAGATRSSYNEQFF. The V and J genes are TRBV14 and TRBJ2-1; maybe TRBD2 (7 bases). The CDR3 loop spans 18 amino acids. With 8 bases removed from V and 0 bases from J, the gap between germline ends came to 23 bases. CDR1 and CDR2 from the germline V gene are SGHDN and FVKESK.

The chain couples TRBV25-1 to TRBJ1-4; 8 nucleotides line up with TRBD1. J gave up 7 bases and V 6 bases, and 7 bases lay outside the gene matches. The CDR3 runs 14 residues. Germline V gene lookup returns CDR1 MGHDK and CDR2 SYGVNS. The chain's CDR3 is CASRQTGGGEKLFF. As DNA, the CDR3 is TGTGCCAGCAGGCAAACAGGGGGAGGTGAAAAACTGTTTTTT.

With respect to this clone: Other DNA sequences within the sample encode an identical CDR3. The chain combines TRBV5-6 with TRBJ2-7; 8 bases line up with TRBD1. V lost 4 bases and J lost 0; bases outside the gene matches: 3. The CDR3 loop spans 14 amino acids. Germline assignment: CDR1 SGHDT and CDR2 YYEEEE. The CDR3 spells CASSPGTGSYEQYF. The CDR3 DNA is TGTGCCAGCAGCCCAGGGACAGGCTCCTACGAGCAGTACTTC.

The chain uses TRBV9 and TRBJ2-3; 7 bases map to TRBD2. The CDR3 covers 14 residues. Germline loops: CDR1 SGDLS, CDR2 YYNGEE. V trimming: 0 bases; J trimming: 6 bases; junction bases outside the gene matches: 4. CDR3 DNA: TGTGCCAGCAGCGTAGGACTAGCACCGGATACGCAGTATTTT. Amino acids: CASSVGLAPDTQYF.

The rearrangement joins TRBV28 to TRBJ2-7; D not resolved. V gave up 5 bases and J gave up 3 bases, with 11 bases separating them. This CDR3 is built from 13 residues. The V gene's germline CDR1 is MDHEN and CDR2 SYDVKM. The CDR3 spells CASSLLGHYEQYF. The CDR3 DNA is TGTGCCAGCAGTCTGTTAGGCCACTACGAGCAGTACTTC. The whole variable domain, remainder taken from reference TRBV28 and TRBJ2-7, is DVKVTQSSRYLVKRTGEKVFLECVQDMDHENMFWYRQDPGLGLRLIYFSYDVKMKEKGDIPEGYSVSREKKERFSLILESASTNQTSMYLCASSLLGHYEQYFGPGTRLTVT.

V gene TRBV6-2 or TRBV6-3 combines with J gene TRBJ2-7; no clear D gene. The V and J ends lost 1 base and 4 bases respectively, with 14 bases between them. The germline CDR1 and CDR2 sequences are MNHEY and SVGEGT. The CDR3 has 15 amino acids. Here the CDR3 DNA reads TGTGCCAGCAGTTACTGGGCCCCGACCCTTTACGAGCAGTACTTC. Translated, it gives CASSYWAPTLYEQYF.

This chain joins TRBV28 and TRBJ2-3, with a possible D match to TRBD2 (6 bases). V lost 7 bases, J lost 1 base, and 12 bases lay in between. CDR1 MDHEN and CDR2 SYDVKM come from the germline V gene. CDR3 length: 14 amino acids. This chain's CDR3 is CASKTGGGTDTQYF. The CDR3 DNA is TGTGCCAGCAAAACCGGGGGAGGCACAGATACGCAGTATTTT.